The 18 T cell receptor beta chains in this list originate from one sample, sequenced in a study of T and B cells in COVID-19 patients. BIOMED2 TRB-A/B primer pools were used in multiplex TRB PCR. TCRdb analysed the multiplex PCR reads with MiXCR anew, one entry per CDR3 protein. The sample has 15,000 or so distinct CDR3 sequences, around 30% seen once. From blood, 250-500 ng of genomic DNA served as TRB template. The sample taken for sequencing was blood. Receptors were obtained from a human donor who had recovered from COVID-19.

By share, this clonotype ranks as medium-sized (0.01 to 0.1%). This sequence joins TRBV29-1 and TRBJ1-3; D not certain. Trimming left V 6 bases short and J 4 bases short, with 10 bases between. The CDR3 is 12 amino acids. The germline gives CDR1 SQVTM, CDR2 ANQGSEA. CDR3 DNA sequence: TGCAGCGTAGCTGTTCTCGGAAACACCATATATTTT. It yields the protein CSVAVLGNTIYF.

In this sample, this clonotype turned up many times. This rearrangement joins TRBV7-6 to TRBJ2-7; 9 bases line up with TRBD1. Germline loops: CDR1 SGHVS, CDR2 FNYEAQ. The CDR3 runs 16 residues. Trimming removed 4 bases from V and 5 bases from J; junction bases left unmatched: 12. The CDR3, as DNA: TGTGCCAGCAGCTCCTCGCCTCGGACAGGGGCTCACGAGCAGTACTTC. It specifies CASSSSPRTGAHEQYF.

There are a few counts of this clonotype. The gene calls are TRBV10-3 and TRBJ1-6, with D possibly being TRBD1 (6 bases). Germline CDR1 ENHRY, CDR2 SYGVKD. V lost 5 bases, J lost 10 bases, and 15 bases lay in between. CDR3 length equals 14 residues. In DNA form, the CDR3 reads TGTGCCATCAGTTCAACAGGGTCGGACTCACCCCTCCACTTT. Its protein product is CAISSTGSDSPLHF.

This clonotype was counted between two and nine times. CDR3 protein: CASTRRGGRSTDTQYF. The DNA for the CDR3 is TGTGCCAGCACCAGGCGGGGGGGGCGGAGCACAGATACGCAGTATTTT. The chain recombines TRBV12-3 or TRBV12-4 with TRBJ2-3; 9 positions match TRBD2. This CDR3 has 16 amino acids. V dropped 7 bases and J dropped 0; count of bases not matched to a gene: 8.

The V gene is TRBV24-1, the J gene TRBJ2-5; 14 bases line up with TRBD2. The CDR3 consists of 19 residues. V lost 3 bases and J lost 1; bases outside the gene matches: 9. From germline, CDR1 is KGHDR and CDR2 SFDVKD. The CDR3 nucleotides read TGTGCCACCAGTGATCCCGGACTAGCGGGGGGCACCTCCCAAGAGACCCAGTACTTC. Protein product: CATSDPGLAGGTSQETQYF.

J is TRBJ2-1 and V is TRBV24-1; D is possibly TRBD1 (6 bases). The CDR3 spans 14 residues. The V gene lost 5 bases and the J gene lost 6 bases, with 13 bases spanning the gap. Looked up from germline, CDR1 is KGHDR and CDR2 is SFDVKD. Written as DNA, the CDR3 is TGTGCCACCAGTGGGGGGACACCTACCAATGAGCAGTTCTTC. Its translation is CATSGGTPTNEQFF.

The chain combines TRBV14 with TRBJ1-6; a weak D match, TRBD1 (5 bases). The V and J ends lost 5 bases and 1 base respectively, with 9 bases between them. From germline, CDR1 is SGHDN and CDR2 FVKESK. CDR3 length equals 15 residues. The CDR3 bases are TGTGCCAGCAGCATTGGGGGGTCCTATAATTCACCCCTCCACTTT. Its translation is CASSIGGSYNSPLHF.

The gene calls are TRBV11-2 and TRBJ2-5, with D unresolved. V gave up 5 bases and J gave up 1 base, with 17 bases separating them. This CDR3 contains 16 residues. Germline V gives CDR1 SGHAT, CDR2 FQNNGV. DNA of the CDR3: TGTGCCAGCAGCGTGGATCCTCGGGTTTCCCAAGAGACCCAGTACTTC. It yields the protein CASSVDPRVSQETQYF.

Of note for this clonotype: One junction end disagrees with the germline gene, perhaps due to a read error. This chain joins TRBV6-5 and TRBJ2-5, with a possible D match to TRBD1 (6 bases). This CDR3 has 14 amino acids. Germline assignment: CDR1 MNHEY and CDR2 SVGAGI. CDR3 in amino acids: CATSDSRGKETQYF. CDR3 sequence (DNA): TGTGCCACCAGTGATTCGAGGGGGAAAGAGACCCAGTACTTC.

V usage is TRBV20-1 and J usage is TRBJ1-5; TRBD1 is a possible D gene (5 bases). From germline, CDR1 is DFQATT and CDR2 SNEGSKA (reference sequence). There are 14 residues in the CDR3. Trimming stripped 3 bases from V and 4 bases from J, with 13 bases between. DNA for the CDR3: TGCAGTGCTAGGGGGAACTGGGGGAATCAGCCCCAGCATTTT. This codes for CSARGNWGNQPQHF.

This clonotype was counted ten times or more. The chain uses TRBV6-1 and TRBJ2-2, with a weak D call TRBD2 (7 bases). The CDR3 has 15 amino acids. Looked up from germline, CDR1 is MNHNS and CDR2 is SASEGT. V lost 8 bases and J lost 3, with 16 bases in between. The CDR3 region has the DNA TGTGCCAGCCTCATACTAGGGGGGGACACCGGGGAGCTGTTTTTT. It codes for CASLILGGDTGELFF.

By sample fraction, this clonotype is medium-sized (0.01 to 0.1%). V is TRBV29-1 and J is TRBJ2-1; 9 bases match TRBD1. Germline V gives CDR1 SQVTM, CDR2 ANQGSEA. V lost 4 bases and J lost 6; bases outside the gene matches: 4. The CDR3 has 13 residues. CDR3 loop: CSVGQGGPNEQFF. The DNA for the CDR3 is TGCAGCGTTGGACAGGGGGGCCCCAATGAGCAGTTCTTC.

This clonotype was counted many times. This chain uses TRBV5-4 with TRBJ2-2; D ambiguous. The V gene lost 0 bases and the J gene lost 4 bases, with 7 bases spanning the gap. CDR3 length: 14 amino acids. Germline assignment: CDR1 SGHNT and CDR2 YYREEE (reference sequence). Here the CDR3 reads CASSLEGFTGELFF. DNA for the CDR3: TGTGCCAGCAGCTTGGAGGGTTTCACCGGGGAGCTGTTTTTT.

This clonotype is medium-sized within its sample. This sequence joins TRBV19 and TRBJ1-6, with 11 bases matching TRBD1. CDR1 LNHDA and CDR2 SQIVND come from the germline V gene (reference sequence). The CDR3 spans 14 residues. The ends lost 7 bases at V and 11 bases at J; junction bases unmatched: 7. The CDR3 loop is CASTPGQGGPPLHF. CDR3 nucleotide sequence: TGTGCCAGTACCCCGGGACAGGGGGGCCCACCCCTCCACTTT.

This rearrangement joins TRBV6-5 to TRBJ1-2; D might be TRBD1 (5 bases). Looked up from germline, CDR1 is MNHEY and CDR2 is SVGAGI. The ends were cut back, 7 bases at V and 6 bases at J, with 15 bases in the middle. The CDR3 has 13 residues. This CDR3 is CASTRGRTDGYTF. For the CDR3, the DNA is TGTGCCAGCACAAGGGGCCGTACTGATGGCTACACCTTC.

Many counts were recorded for this clonotype. This chain links TRBV7-2 with TRBJ2-3; D not certain. Trimming removed 3 bases from V and 2 bases from J, with 3 bases in between. This CDR3 has 12 amino acids. Germline V gene lookup returns CDR1 SGHTA and CDR2 FQGNSA. CDR3 nucleotides: TGTGCCAGCAGCTTCTACACAGATACGCAGTATTTT. It translates to CASSFYTDTQYF.

This clonotype was recorded a few times. The gene calls are TRBV5-4 and TRBJ2-3; D is possibly TRBD2 (6 bases). Trimming shortened V by 3 bases and J by 6 bases, and 23 bases separated the two germline ends. Germline V gene lookup returns CDR1 SGHNT and CDR2 YYREEE (reference sequence). The CDR3 spans 17 residues. The CDR3 loop is CASSSPGSGVGSDTQYF. In DNA form, the CDR3 reads TGTGCCAGCAGCTCCCCGGGTAGCGGAGTTGGGTCTGATACGCAGTATTTT.

V and J are TRBV6-5 and TRBJ1-2; a weak D match, TRBD1 (5 bases). Germline V gives CDR1 MNHEY, CDR2 SVGAGI. This CDR3 comprises 13 residues. With 8 bases removed from V and 11 bases from J, the gap between germline ends came to 21 bases. In DNA form, the CDR3 reads TGTGCCAGCCGGGTGGACGGGGCGGCTAGGTACACCTTC. Translated, it gives CASRVDGAARYTF.